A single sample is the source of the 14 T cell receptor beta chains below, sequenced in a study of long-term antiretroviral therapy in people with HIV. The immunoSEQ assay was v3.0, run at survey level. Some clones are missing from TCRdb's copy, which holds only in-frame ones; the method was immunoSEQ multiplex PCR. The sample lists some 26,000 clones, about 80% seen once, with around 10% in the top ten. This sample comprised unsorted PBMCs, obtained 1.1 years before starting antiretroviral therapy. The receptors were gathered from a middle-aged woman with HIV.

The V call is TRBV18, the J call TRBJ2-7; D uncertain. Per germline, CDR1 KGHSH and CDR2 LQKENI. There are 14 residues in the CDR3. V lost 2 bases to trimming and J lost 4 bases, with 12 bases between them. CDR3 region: CASSPKGSGYEQYF. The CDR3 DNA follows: TGTGCCAGCTCACCAAAGGGATCGGGTTACGAGCAGTACTTC.

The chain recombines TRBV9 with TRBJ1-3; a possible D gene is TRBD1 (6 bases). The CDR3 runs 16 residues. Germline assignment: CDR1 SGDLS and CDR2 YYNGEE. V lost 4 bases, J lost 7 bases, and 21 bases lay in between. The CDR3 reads CASSPRNGPGANTIYF. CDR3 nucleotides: TGTGCCAGCAGCCCACGGAATGGTCCGGGGGCCAACACCATATATTTT.

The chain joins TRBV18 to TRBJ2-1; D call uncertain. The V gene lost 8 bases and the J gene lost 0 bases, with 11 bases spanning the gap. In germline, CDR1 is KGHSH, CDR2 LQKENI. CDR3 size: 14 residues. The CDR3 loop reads CASQEISSYNEQFF. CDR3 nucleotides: TGTGCCAGCCAGGAAATAAGCTCCTACAATGAGCAGTTCTTC.

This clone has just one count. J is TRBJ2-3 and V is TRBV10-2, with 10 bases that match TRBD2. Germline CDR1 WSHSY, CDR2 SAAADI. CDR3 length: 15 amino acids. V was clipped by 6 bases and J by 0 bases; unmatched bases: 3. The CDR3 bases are TGCGCCAGCAGGCGGACTAGCGGAAGCACAGATACGCAGTATTTT. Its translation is CASRRTSGSTDTQYF.

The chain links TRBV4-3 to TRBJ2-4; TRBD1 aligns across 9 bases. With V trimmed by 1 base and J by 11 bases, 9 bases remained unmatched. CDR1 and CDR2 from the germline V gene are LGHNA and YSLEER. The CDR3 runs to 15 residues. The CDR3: CASSQATGGAGVQYF. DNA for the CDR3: TGCGCCAGCAGCCAAGCTACAGGGGGCGCCGGGGTTCAGTACTTC.

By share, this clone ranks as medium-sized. CDR3 region: CASSDWPYELFF. The CDR3 nucleotides read TGCGCCAGCAGTGACTGGCCTTACGAGCTGTTTTTT. The chain combines TRBV10-2 with TRBJ2-2; D remains ambiguous. V lost 3 bases and J 11 bases, leaving 10 bases between the germline ends. The CDR3 is made up of 12 amino acids. Germline CDR1 reads WSHSY; CDR2 reads SAAADI.

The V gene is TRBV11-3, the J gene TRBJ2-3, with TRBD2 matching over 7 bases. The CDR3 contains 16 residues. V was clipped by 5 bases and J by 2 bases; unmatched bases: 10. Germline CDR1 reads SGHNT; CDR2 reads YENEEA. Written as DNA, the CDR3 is TGTGCCAGCAGCCCTCCACGGGGGGAAGCCACAGATACGCAGTATTTT. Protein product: CASSPPRGEATDTQYF.

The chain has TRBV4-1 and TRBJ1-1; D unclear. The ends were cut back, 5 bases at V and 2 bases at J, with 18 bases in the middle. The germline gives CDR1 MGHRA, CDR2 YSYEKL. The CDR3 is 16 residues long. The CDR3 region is CASSSRAVSGNTEAFF. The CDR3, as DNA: TGCGCCAGCAGCTCTCGGGCCGTCTCCGGAAACACTGAAGCTTTCTTT.

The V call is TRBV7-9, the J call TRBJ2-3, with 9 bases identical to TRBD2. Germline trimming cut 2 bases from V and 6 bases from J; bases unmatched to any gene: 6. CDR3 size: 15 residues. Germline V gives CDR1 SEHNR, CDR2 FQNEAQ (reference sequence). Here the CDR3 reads CASSLRGGATDTQYF. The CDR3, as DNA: TGTGCCAGCAGCTTACGCGGGGGGGCGACCGATACGCAGTATTTT.

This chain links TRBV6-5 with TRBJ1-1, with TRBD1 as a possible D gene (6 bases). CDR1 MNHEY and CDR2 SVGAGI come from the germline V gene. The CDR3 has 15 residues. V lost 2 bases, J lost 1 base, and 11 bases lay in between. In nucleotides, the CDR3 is TGTGCCAGCAGTTACCAGGGGATGGGGAACACTGAAGCTTTCTTT. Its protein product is CASSYQGMGNTEAFF.

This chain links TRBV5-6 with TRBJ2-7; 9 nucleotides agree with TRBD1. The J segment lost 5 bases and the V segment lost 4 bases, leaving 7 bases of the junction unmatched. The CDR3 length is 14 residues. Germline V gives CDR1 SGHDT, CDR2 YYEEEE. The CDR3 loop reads CASSPDRGRNEQYF. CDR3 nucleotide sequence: TGTGCCAGCAGCCCGGACAGGGGTCGGAACGAGCAGTACTTC.

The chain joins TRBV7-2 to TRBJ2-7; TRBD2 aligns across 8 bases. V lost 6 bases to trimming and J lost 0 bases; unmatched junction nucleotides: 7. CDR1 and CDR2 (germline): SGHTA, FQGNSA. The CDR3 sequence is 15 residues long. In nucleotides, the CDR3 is TGTGCCAGCAGTTTCATAGCGGGAAGCTCCTACGAGCAGTACTTC. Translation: CASSFIAGSSYEQYF.

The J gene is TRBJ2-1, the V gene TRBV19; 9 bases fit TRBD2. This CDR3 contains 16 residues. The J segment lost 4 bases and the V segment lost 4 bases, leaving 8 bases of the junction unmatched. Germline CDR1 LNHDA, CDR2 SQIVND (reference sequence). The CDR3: CASSTRRLAAYNEQFF. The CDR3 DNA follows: TGTGCCAGTAGTACCCGAAGACTAGCGGCTTACAATGAGCAGTTCTTC. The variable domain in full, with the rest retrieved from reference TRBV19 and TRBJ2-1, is DGGITQSPKYLFRKEGQNVTLSCEQNLNHDAMYWYRQDPGQGLRLIYYSQIVNDFQKGDIAEGYSVSREKKESFPLTVTSAQKNPTAFYLCASSTRRLAAYNEQFFGPGTRLTVL.

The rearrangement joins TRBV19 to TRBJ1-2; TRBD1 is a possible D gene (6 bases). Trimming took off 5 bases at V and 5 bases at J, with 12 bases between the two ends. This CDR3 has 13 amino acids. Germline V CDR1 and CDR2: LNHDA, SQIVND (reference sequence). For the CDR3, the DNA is TGTGCCAGTAGTCGGGGGCACGAGTATGGCTACACCTTC. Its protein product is CASSRGHEYGYTF.